This T cell receptor (beta chain) was identified during a study of vaccination effects on CD4 cells after COVID-19. Study-wide background: A couple of convalescent pre-vaccine samples were taken 142 and 148 days post-diagnosis.

With respect to this clone: No antigen is known for it.

This CDR3 has 15 residues. V was clipped by 0 bases and J by 4 bases, with 11 bases between them. The germline V gene encodes CDR1 SGHDT and CDR2 YYEEEE. Assay used: immunoSEQ multiplex PCR; TCRdb lists only in-frame clones, some missing. The table has tens of thousands of clones, 55% to 75% seen once. Study-level points and caveats: There was marked clonal contraction among infection- and vaccine-induced clones late after vaccination.

Isolating CD4+ T cells followed less than 11 days of culture. A positive SARS-CoV-2 PCR test fell between March and December 2020. Half-medium replacement with IL-2 medium occurred on days 3 and 7. The material sequenced was CD4+ T cells from PBMCs cultured without peptide, taken before COVID-19 vaccination. The clonotype comes from a human donor who had a prior SARS-CoV-2 infection. This chain uses TRBV5-6 with TRBJ2-1; D not resolved. The CDR3 sequence: CASSLGRTRYNEQFF. The CDR3 DNA reads as TGTGCCAGCAGCTTGGGGAGAACGAGGTACAATGAGCAGTTCTTC.